The 10 T cell receptor beta chains below all came from one sample that was sequenced in a study of blood T cell repertoires in COVID-19. Sequencing used immunoSEQ multiplex PCR; TCRdb keeps in-frame clones, though not all of them. The sample contains fewer than 700,000 clones, about 88% of which appear only once. Sample: peripheral blood. The receptor source for this set is a woman aged 45-65 years with COVID-19, enrolled during active disease.

This clone has only a few counts. V and J are TRBV4-1 and TRBJ1-4; D is unclear. This CDR3 spans 16 amino acids. CDR1 is MGHRA, CDR2 YSYEKL, per germline. The germline V and J ends were trimmed by 1 base and 7 bases, with 16 bases remaining between them. The CDR3: CASSQVVEGASEKLFF. The CDR3 DNA reads TGCGCCAGCAGCCAAGTGGTTGAGGGAGCGAGTGAAAAACTGTTTTTT.

This chain connects TRBV19 to TRBJ2-7; TRBD1 agrees at 11 bases. The CDR3 has 16 residues. The J segment lost 4 bases and the V segment lost 6 bases, leaving 11 bases of the junction unmatched. CDR1 and CDR2 from the germline V gene are LNHDA and SQIVND (reference sequence). The CDR3 sequence: CASSPIRTGGGYEQYF. The CDR3 coding sequence is TGTGCCAGTAGCCCCATCCGGACAGGGGGCGGTTACGAGCAGTACTTC.

This rearrangement joins TRBV19 to TRBJ2-1, with D perhaps TRBD1 (7 bases). Germline V gene lookup returns CDR1 LNHDA and CDR2 SQIVND (reference sequence). CDR3 length: 14 residues. The V gene lost 5 bases and the J gene lost 5 bases, with 13 bases spanning the gap. The CDR3 nucleotides are TGTGCCAGTAGTCCCGGGGGACAGCACAATGAGCAGTTCTTC. Its translation: CASSPGGQHNEQFF.

V usage is TRBV18 and J usage is TRBJ1-1, with D perhaps TRBD1 (5 bases). V was shortened by 4 bases and J by 0 bases, with 9 bases between the two germline ends. In germline, CDR1 is KGHSH, CDR2 LQKENI. The CDR3 is 14 amino acids. The CDR3, as DNA: TGTGCCAGCTCACTGACAGAGATGAACACTGAAGCTTTCTTT. Translation: CASSLTEMNTEAFF. Combining the CDR3 with reference TRBV18 and TRBJ1-1 gives the whole variable domain NAGVMQNPRHLVRRRGQEARLRCSPMKGHSHVYWYRQLPEEGLKFMVYLQKENIIDESGMPKERFSAEFPKEGPSILRIQQVVRGDSAAYFCASSLTEMNTEAFFGQGTRLTVV.

The rearrangement joins TRBV6-5 to TRBJ1-2; D possibly corresponds to TRBD1 (5 bases). V was clipped by 7 bases and J by 3 bases, with 18 bases between them. This CDR3 has 15 residues. The germline V gene encodes CDR1 MNHEY and CDR2 SVGAGI. CDR3 in DNA: TGTGCCAGCACCCCAGGGAGGGCCGTAGACTATGGCTACACCTTC. Its protein product is CASTPGRAVDYGYTF.

The chain carries TRBV5-4 and TRBJ2-3; D remains ambiguous. The CDR3 extends over 12 amino acids. Germline V lookup: CDR1 SGHNT, CDR2 YYREEE (reference sequence). Trimming stripped 4 bases from V and 4 bases from J, with 7 bases between. CDR3 nucleotide sequence: TGTGCCAGCAGCGGCCTAGCAGATACGCAGTATTTT. This gives the protein CASSGLADTQYF.

The chain has TRBV5-6 and TRBJ1-6; the D gene is possibly TRBD1 (6 bases). Germline CDR1 reads SGHDT; CDR2 reads YYEEEE. This CDR3 comprises 14 residues. V lost 3 bases and J lost 10, with 14 bases in between. Here the CDR3 reads CASSSTGLDSPLHF. DNA for the CDR3: TGTGCCAGCAGCTCTACAGGGCTCGACTCACCCCTCCACTTT.

The chain combines TRBV6-2 or TRBV6-3 with TRBJ2-3, with D perhaps TRBD2 (6 bases). Germline CDR1 reads MNHEY; CDR2 reads SVGEGT. CDR3 length: 14 amino acids. Trimming shortened V by 5 bases and J by 3 bases, and 12 bases separated the two germline ends. Here the CDR3 DNA reads TGTGCCAGCAGTCACCCGGCGGGAACAGATACGCAGTATTTT. Residues: CASSHPAGTDTQYF.

The chain is built from TRBV4-1 and TRBJ2-7; 8 positions match TRBD2. Germline CDR1 is MGHRA and CDR2 is YSYEKL. This CDR3 has 16 residues. J gave up 2 bases and V 2 bases, and 8 bases lay outside the gene matches. CDR3 bases: TGCGCCAGCAGCCAACCGTTAGCGGGAAAAGCCTACGAGCAGTACTTC. Translated: CASSQPLAGKAYEQYF.

The chain carries TRBV25-1 and TRBJ1-6; a weak D match, TRBD1 (6 bases). CDR1 MGHDK and CDR2 SYGVNS come from the germline V gene. This CDR3 is built from 14 residues. Between the trimmed V and J ends, which lost 2 bases and 6 bases, there was a span of 8 bases. The CDR3 protein is CASSERGGNSPLHF. The DNA for the CDR3 is TGTGCCAGCAGTGAAAGGGGGGGTAATTCACCCCTCCACTTT.